A single sample is the source of the 15 T cell receptor beta chains below, sequenced in a study of blood T cell repertoires in COVID-19 (dated by TCRdb to 2020 to 2021). The method behind the library was the immunoSEQ multiplex PCR assay. TCRdb took this table from immuneACCESS and kept in-frame rearrangements with V and J called. Such tables lack part of the clones; where checked against another copy, unresolved V genes explain under half of the gap, and the rest is unexplained. This sample is represented by roughly 160,000 clones; about 85% of them were singletons. Of the sample, 5.5% to 8% is held by the ten largest clones. Sequenced sample: peripheral blood. These receptors came from a man older than 75 with COVID-19, enrolled during active disease.

The V and J genes are TRBV5-1 and TRBJ2-7; 13 nucleotides line up with TRBD2. There are 17 residues in the CDR3. The J segment lost 0 bases and the V segment lost 0 bases, leaving 3 bases of the junction unmatched. CDR1 is SGHRS, CDR2 YFSETQ, per germline. CDR3 DNA sequence: TGCGCCAGCAGCTTGGGACTAGCGGGGGGCAGCTCCTACGAGCAGTACTTC. This sequence encodes CASSLGLAGGSSYEQYF. The complete variable domain, with remaining parts taken from reference TRBV5-1 and TRBJ2-7, reads KAGVTQTPRYLIKTRGQQVTLSCSPISGHRSVSWYQQTPGQGLQFLFEYFSETQRNKGNFPGRFSGRQFSNSRSEMNVSTLELGDSALYLCASSLGLAGGSSYEQYFGPGTRLTVT.

V usage is TRBV6-1 and J usage is TRBJ2-7, with D perhaps matching TRBD1 (5 bases). From germline, CDR1 is MNHNS and CDR2 SASEGT. The CDR3 runs 15 residues. V was trimmed by 3 bases and J by 3 bases, leaving 15 bases between them. The CDR3 region has the DNA TGTGCCAGCAGTGACCTTTTTAGGGGATTCTACGAGCAGTACTTC. It encodes CASSDLFRGFYEQYF.

The J gene is TRBJ1-1, the V gene TRBV7-9, with D uncertain. Germline V lookup: CDR1 SEHNR, CDR2 FQNEAQ (reference sequence). There are 13 residues in the CDR3. V lost 5 bases to trimming and J lost 1 base, with 8 bases between them. DNA for the CDR3: TGTGCCAGCAGCGTCGACACGAACACTGAAGCTTTCTTT. It specifies CASSVDTNTEAFF.

V and J are TRBV20-1 and TRBJ1-3; D uncertain. V was pared by 3 bases and J by 0 bases, with 9 bases between. The CDR3 is 14 amino acids. Germline CDR1 and CDR2: DFQATT and SNEGSKA (reference sequence). DNA for the CDR3: TGCAGTGCTAGTCTGGCGGACTCTGGAAACACCATATATTTT. Encoded protein: CSASLADSGNTIYF.

The V call is TRBV7-8, the J call TRBJ1-4, with D possibly TRBD1 on 5 matching bases. Trimming shortened V by 5 bases and J by 8 bases, and 15 bases separated the two germline ends. The germline gives CDR1 SGHVS, CDR2 FQNEAQ. This CDR3 comprises 14 residues. CDR3 sequence: CASSHLGAGEKLFF. DNA of the CDR3: TGTGCCAGCAGCCACCTAGGGGCAGGAGAAAAACTGTTTTTT. Filled out from reference TRBV7-8 and TRBJ1-4, the complete variable domain reads GAGVSQSPRYKVAKRGQDVALRCDPISGHVSLFWYQQALGQGPEFLTYFQNEAQLDKSGLPSDRFFAERPEGSVSTLKIQRTQQEDSAVYLCASSHLGAGEKLFFGSGTQLSVL.

The chain joins TRBV3-1 (or the pseudogene TRBV3-2) to TRBJ2-7; 9 bases align to TRBD1. From germline, CDR1 is LGHDT and CDR2 YNNKEL (reference sequence). The ends lost 6 bases at V and 5 bases at J; junction bases unmatched: 8. CDR3 size: 14 residues. The CDR3 spells CASRLGTGNHEQYF. The CDR3 DNA sequence: TGTGCCAGCAGACTCGGGACAGGGAACCACGAGCAGTACTTC.

The rearrangement joins TRBV3-1 (or the pseudogene TRBV3-2) to TRBJ2-1; weak D call: TRBD1 (6 bases). The germline V and J ends were trimmed by 5 bases and 5 bases, with 13 bases remaining between them. Germline V gives CDR1 LGHDT, CDR2 YNNKEL (reference sequence). The CDR3 has 14 residues. The CDR3 sequence is CASSIRDKNNEQFF. The CDR3 nucleotides read TGTGCCAGCAGCATCCGGGACAAAAACAATGAGCAGTTCTTC.

This chain joins TRBV5-1 and TRBJ2-3; D possibly corresponds to TRBD1 (5 bases). Germline CDR1 is SGHRS and CDR2 is YFSETQ. CDR3 length equals 16 residues. V lost 0 bases to trimming and J lost 0 bases, with 11 bases between them. CDR3 loop: CASSLGTSPSTDTQYF. In DNA, the CDR3 is TGCGCCAGCAGCTTGGGGACAAGTCCGAGCACAGATACGCAGTATTTT.

The V call is TRBV12-3 or TRBV12-4, the J call TRBJ2-7; TRBD1 is a possible D gene (5 bases). This CDR3 comprises 13 residues. V was pared by 7 bases and J by 6 bases, with 16 bases between. The CDR3 protein is CASTSRFQGEQYF. CDR3 sequence (DNA): TGTGCCAGCACGTCAAGATTCCAGGGCGAGCAGTACTTC.

J is TRBJ2-7 and V is TRBV3-1 (or the pseudogene TRBV3-2), with 9 bases lining up with TRBD2. V lost 4 bases and J lost 5; bases outside the gene matches: 9. The length of the CDR3 is 15 residues. Germline CDR1 reads LGHDT; CDR2 reads YNNKEL (reference sequence). The DNA of the CDR3 is TGTGCCAGCAGCCTAGGAGGCGGGGGGGTAGACGAGCAGTACTTC. It yields the protein CASSLGGGGVDEQYF.

The chain links TRBV5-4 to TRBJ2-1, with 13 bases aligning to TRBD2. The J segment lost 6 bases and the V segment lost 2 bases, leaving 8 bases of the junction unmatched. The CDR3 length is 17 residues. From germline, CDR1 is SGHNT and CDR2 YYREEE (reference sequence). The DNA for the CDR3 is TGTGCCAGCAGCTTACTAGCGGGGGGGCAGGTGATCAATGAGCAGTTCTTC. Translated: CASSLLAGGQVINEQFF.

This clone occurred a few times. This chain joins TRBV7-2 and TRBJ1-1, with 8 positions matching TRBD1. In germline, CDR1 is SGHTA, CDR2 FQGNSA. The CDR3 spans 16 residues. V shed 3 bases and J 0 bases; nucleotides not matched to a gene: 6. The CDR3 DNA is TGTGCCAGCAGCTTGCAGGGGGCTTTATTGAACACTGAAGCTTTCTTT. Translating gives CASSLQGALLNTEAFF.

This clone came up a few times. CDR3 bases: TGTGCCAGCAGGACAGGGGGCTTGGATTCACCCCTCCACTTT. It is translated as CASRTGGLDSPLHF. V gene TRBV6-5 combines with J gene TRBJ1-6; 10 nucleotides match TRBD1. Germline assignment: CDR1 MNHEY and CDR2 SVGAGI. This CDR3 has 14 residues. V lost 6 bases to trimming and J lost 8 bases; unmatched junction nucleotides: 4.

The chain carries TRBV18 and TRBJ1-1, with D possibly matching TRBD1 (6 bases). The germline V gene has CDR1 KGHSH and CDR2 LQKENI. The CDR3 consists of 15 residues. The germline V and J ends were trimmed by 4 bases and 0 bases, with 12 bases remaining between them. The CDR3 protein is CASSLAGTLNTEAFF. The CDR3 region has the DNA TGTGCCAGCTCACTCGCCGGGACACTGAACACTGAAGCTTTCTTT.

The chain is built from TRBV2 and TRBJ1-1, with D maybe TRBD1 (5 bases). Germline V gene lookup returns CDR1 SNHLY and CDR2 FYNNEI. Between the trimmed V and J ends, which lost 10 bases and 0 bases, there was a span of 27 bases. The CDR3 length is 18 residues. This chain's CDR3 is CATLGPPGRNGMNTEAFF. CDR3 bases: TGTGCCACCCTAGGGCCTCCAGGGCGAAACGGTATGAACACTGAAGCTTTCTTT.